This T cell receptor beta chain stems from a study of human T cells and chemical hapten exposure. Points from the study as a whole: DPC sensitization left the count of TCRs above 1 in 1000 unchanged.

This CDR3 is 16 amino acids long. The V segment lost 0 bases and the J segment 1 base; nucleotides outside the gene matches: 4. The V gene's germline CDR1 is LGHDT and CDR2 YNNKEL (reference sequence). The time point denotes: patch test 1, 2 weeks after DPC sensitization. Specified treatment: therapeutic diphenylcyclopropenone sensitization with weekly scalp DPC. Each CDR3 protein is one row after TCRdb ran MiXCR on the RACE reads. The sample consists of more than 65,000 distinct CDR3 sequences, 7% to 8% of them appearing once. This clonotype has a handful of counts. Its antigen is not identified. This sample comprised whole blood, obtained in connection with sensitization to the hapten diphenylcyclopropenone (DPC). The chain links TRBV3-1 to TRBJ2-3; TRBD2 matches at 7 bases. The source is a woman between 25 and 40 years old with alopecia areata. Some clones in this sample may be carry-over from other donors' samples. The CDR3 region is CASSQDRLAGTDTQYF. The CDR3 nucleotides are TGTGCCAGCAGCCAAGATAGGCTAGCGGGCACAGATACGCAGTATTTT.